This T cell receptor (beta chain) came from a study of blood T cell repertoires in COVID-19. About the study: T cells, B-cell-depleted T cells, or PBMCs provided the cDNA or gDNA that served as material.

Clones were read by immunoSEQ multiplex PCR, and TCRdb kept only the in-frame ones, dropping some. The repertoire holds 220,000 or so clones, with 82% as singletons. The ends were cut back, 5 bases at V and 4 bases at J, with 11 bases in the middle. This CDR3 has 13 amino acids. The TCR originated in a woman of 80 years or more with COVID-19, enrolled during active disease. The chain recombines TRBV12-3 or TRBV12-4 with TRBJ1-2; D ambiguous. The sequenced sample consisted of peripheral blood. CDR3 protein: CASSPDGLYGYTF. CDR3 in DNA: TGTGCCAGCAGTCCCGACGGACTCTATGGCTACACCTTC.